One and the same sample provided the 28 T cell receptor beta chains below, sequenced in a study of blood T cell repertoires in COVID-19. TCRdb keeps only in-frame clones here, not all; method: immunoSEQ multiplex PCR. The repertoire holds 250,000 to 300,000 clones, with around 90% as singletons. The sequenced material came from peripheral blood. The receptor source for this set is a woman aged 40 to 50 who had recovered from COVID-19.

The J gene is TRBJ2-3, the V gene TRBV4-1; TRBD2 matches 14 bases. The CDR3 is made up of 18 amino acids. V gave up 0 bases and J gave up 5 bases; unmatched junction bases: 7. CDR1 and CDR2 from the germline V gene are MGHRA and YSYEKL. CDR3 nucleotides: TGCGCCAGCAGCCAAGATCCGGGACTAGCGGGAGAAGAAGATACGCAGTATTTT. It translates to CASSQDPGLAGEEDTQYF.

This chain uses TRBV3-1 (or the pseudogene TRBV3-2) with TRBJ2-3, with D tentatively TRBD1 (5 bases). Per germline, CDR1 LGHDT and CDR2 YNNKEL (reference sequence). The CDR3 spans 17 residues. The V end was cut by 1 base, the J end by 0 bases, with 14 bases between. CDR3 residues: CASSQGTGTTSTDTQYF. CDR3 sequence (DNA): TGTGCCAGCAGCCAAGGAACAGGAACCACTAGCACAGATACGCAGTATTTT.

This clone was counted a few times. The V and J genes are TRBV6-5 and TRBJ1-1, with D perhaps matching TRBD1 (5 bases). The germline gives CDR1 MNHEY, CDR2 SVGAGI. CDR3 length equals 13 residues. V was shortened by 6 bases and J by 3 bases, with 11 bases between the two germline ends. The CDR3 region is CASSRIQDTEAFF. As DNA, the CDR3 is TGTGCCAGCAGCCGAATACAGGACACTGAAGCTTTCTTT.

CDR3 region: CASSGTGNLYGYTF. CDR3 DNA sequence: TGCGCCAGTTCCGGGACAGGGAACCTTTATGGCTACACCTTC. The chain is built from TRBV10-2 and TRBJ1-2; 9 nucleotides agree with TRBD1. The CDR3 contains 14 residues. With 9 bases clipped from V and 5 bases from J, the junction kept 10 bases outside the gene matches. CDR1 and CDR2 (germline): WSHSY, SAAADI.

The rearrangement joins TRBV3-1 (or the pseudogene TRBV3-2) to TRBJ2-3; 13 bases align to TRBD2. The V segment lost 2 bases and the J segment 1 base; nucleotides outside the gene matches: 3. Germline CDR1 is LGHDT and CDR2 is YNNKEL (reference sequence). The CDR3 runs to 17 residues. The CDR3 region has the DNA TGTGCCAGCAGCCAATTTGGACTAGCGGGGGGCACAGATACGCAGTATTTT. Protein: CASSQFGLAGGTDTQYF.

The V gene is TRBV6-5, the J gene TRBJ2-7; TRBD2 matches at 7 bases. The V segment lost 6 bases and the J segment 1 base; nucleotides outside the gene matches: 6. Looked up from germline, CDR1 is MNHEY and CDR2 is SVGAGI. This CDR3 is 14 amino acids long. The CDR3 sequence: CASSSGLVSYEQYF. For the CDR3, the DNA is TGTGCCAGCAGCTCCGGACTAGTTTCCTACGAGCAGTACTTC.

Comments on this clone: A junction boundary mismatches the germline segment, possibly from a read error. The genes are TRBV7-3 and TRBJ2-5; 8 bases match TRBD2. Germline V CDR1 and CDR2: SGHTA, FQGTGA. The CDR3 runs to 14 residues. The CDR3 sequence: CASSPSGSQKTQYF. CDR3 bases: TGTGCCAGCAGCCCCAGCGGGAGCCAAAAGACCCAGTACTTC.

This sequence joins TRBV7-6 and TRBJ2-1; 9 bases fit TRBD1. Germline-derived CDR1 and CDR2 are SGHVS and FNYEAQ. CDR3 size: 15 residues. V gave up 3 bases and J gave up 10 bases; unmatched junction bases: 10. The CDR3 region is CASSFFATGGDEQFF. For the CDR3, the DNA is TGTGCCAGCAGCTTCTTCGCAACAGGGGGCGACGAGCAGTTCTTC.

This chain uses TRBV3-1 (or the pseudogene TRBV3-2) with TRBJ2-3; D gene ambiguous. There are 14 residues in the CDR3. Germline values: CDR1 LGHDT, CDR2 YNNKEL (reference sequence). The V gene lost 1 base and the J gene lost 0 bases, with 5 bases spanning the gap. The CDR3 sequence is CASSQGSSTDTQYF. CDR3 nucleotide sequence: TGTGCCAGCAGCCAAGGGAGTAGCACAGATACGCAGTATTTT.

This chain joins TRBV7-2 and TRBJ2-2, with 14 bases identical to TRBD2. The CDR3 has 17 residues. Per the germline V gene, CDR1 is SGHTA and CDR2 is FQGNSA. V shed 5 bases and J 7 bases; nucleotides not matched to a gene: 9. The DNA for the CDR3 is TGTGCCAGCAGCCCCATGGGACTAGCGGGAGAGAACGGGGAGCTGTTTTTT. Translation: CASSPMGLAGENGELFF. The entire variable domain, with the rest obtained from reference TRBV7-2 and TRBJ2-2, is as follows: GAGVSQSPSNKVTEKGKDVELRCDPISGHTALYWYRQSLGQGLEFLIYFQGNSAPDKSGLPSDRFSAERTGGSVSTLTIQRTQQEDSAVYLCASSPMGLAGENGELFFGEGSRLTVL.

The chain combines TRBV10-3 with TRBJ1-4; D possibly corresponds to TRBD1 (6 bases). The CDR3 runs to 14 residues. CDR1 ENHRY and CDR2 SYGVKD come from the germline V gene. Trimming removed 8 bases from V and 5 bases from J, with 15 bases in between. Written as DNA, the CDR3 is TGTGCCATCTCCCGCGGGCAGGGGAATGAAAAACTGTTTTTT. This encodes CAISRGQGNEKLFF.

This clone was detected only once. CDR3 residues: CASSLVPGGWTGELFF. Written as DNA, the CDR3 is TGCGCCAGCAGCTTGGTCCCGGGAGGGTGGACCGGGGAGCTGTTTTTT. The genes are TRBV5-1 and TRBJ2-2; TRBD2 matches at 8 bases. Unmatched junction bases numbered 6, after V lost 0 bases and J lost 5 bases. CDR1 and CDR2 (germline): SGHRS, YFSETQ. The CDR3 covers 16 residues.

The chain combines TRBV6-5 with TRBJ1-6; 7 bases map to TRBD1. This CDR3 has 15 amino acids. The V and J ends lost 1 base and 8 bases, in that order; junction bases with no gene match: 5. CDR1 is MNHEY, CDR2 SVGAGI, per germline. The CDR3 protein is CASSYYPGGDSPLHF. CDR3 DNA sequence: TGTGCCAGCAGTTACTATCCAGGGGGAGATTCACCCCTCCACTTT.

This rearrangement joins TRBV21-1 to TRBJ2-1; TRBD2 is taken as the D call from the table, unchecked against the DNA. TRBV21-1 is noted as a pseudogene. The CDR3 spans 18 residues. CDR3 DNA: TGTGCCAGCAGCACACAAAACCCCGGGACTAGCGGGAGAAATGAGCAGTTCTTC. Translation gives CASSTQNPGTSGRNEQFF.

V gene TRBV19 combines with J gene TRBJ2-3; 12 positions match TRBD2. The CDR3 is 15 residues long. V shed 9 bases, J shed 5 bases, and the junction held 9 bases outside the gene matches. Germline assignment: CDR1 LNHDA and CDR2 SQIVND (reference sequence). This CDR3 is CASPPSGRAIDTQYF. The DNA for the CDR3 is TGTGCCAGCCCTCCTAGCGGGAGGGCCATAGATACGCAGTATTTT. Full variable domain (missing parts from reference TRBV19 and TRBJ2-3): DGGITQSPKYLFRKEGQNVTLSCEQNLNHDAMYWYRQDPGQGLRLIYYSQIVNDFQKGDIAEGYSVSREKKESFPLTVTSAQKNPTAFYLCASPPSGRAIDTQYFGPGTRLTVL.

This CDR3 is CASSPETGDLAGGSYEQYF. In nucleotides, the CDR3 is TGTGCCAGCAGCCCGGAAACAGGGGATCTAGCGGGAGGCTCCTACGAGCAGTACTTC. The chain is built from TRBV21-1 and TRBJ2-7; the table gives TRBD2 as D, unverified against the DNA. TRBV21-1 constitutes a pseudogene. The CDR3 is 19 residues long.

The J gene is TRBJ2-2, the V gene TRBV29-1; 7 positions match TRBD1. CDR3 length equals 16 residues. Per germline, CDR1 SQVTM and CDR2 ANQGSEA. Trimming at V came to 4 bases and at J to 1 base, leaving 9 bases not matched to a gene. CDR3 sequence reads: CSVVLFRQGNTGELFF. The CDR3 region has the DNA TGCAGCGTTGTCCTCTTCCGACAGGGGAACACCGGGGAGCTGTTTTTT.

About this clone: One end of the junction does not line up with germline, which may come from a read error. V and J are TRBV10-3 and TRBJ2-1; TRBD2 matches 8 bases. Germline loops: CDR1 ENHRY, CDR2 SYGVKD. This CDR3 is 16 amino acids long. The CDR3 nucleotides read TGTGCCATCAGGGAGTCGGATAGCGGGACCGCCTCTCAGCAGTTCTTC. Translating it yields CAIRESDSGTASQQFF.

This chain connects TRBV28 to TRBJ2-7; 10 bases match TRBD1. The CDR3 is 16 amino acids. Losses at the gene ends were 5 bases for V and 2 bases for J; bases not matched to a gene: 9. Germline V gene sequence: CDR1 MDHEN, CDR2 SYDVKM. Here the CDR3 reads CASSADGQGVPYEQYF. Written as DNA, the CDR3 is TGTGCCAGCAGTGCAGACGGACAGGGGGTTCCCTACGAGCAGTACTTC.

CDR3 loop: CASRWDTGSGTEAFF. The CDR3 bases are TGTGCCAGCAGATGGGACACTGGATCTGGCACTGAAGCTTTCTTT. The rearrangement joins TRBV7-2 to TRBJ1-1; D is perhaps TRBD1 (6 bases). V was clipped by 6 bases and J by 4 bases, with 18 bases between them. Looked up from germline, CDR1 is SGHTA and CDR2 is FQGNSA. This CDR3 is 15 amino acids long. Filled out from reference TRBV7-2 and TRBJ1-1, the complete variable domain reads GAGVSQSPSNKVTEKGKDVELRCDPISGHTALYWYRQSLGQGLEFLIYFQGNSAPDKSGLPSDRFSAERTGGSVSTLTIQRTQQEDSAVYLCASRWDTGSGTEAFFGQGTRLTVV.

The rearrangement uses TRBV6-1 and TRBJ1-1; TRBD1 matches at 7 bases. After removal of 4 bases from V and 4 bases from J, the junction contained 3 bases not matched to a gene. Per the germline V gene, CDR1 is MNHNS and CDR2 is SASEGT. The CDR3 is made up of 13 amino acids. The CDR3 here is CASSAAGGTEAFF. The CDR3 DNA reads TGTGCCAGCAGTGCAGCAGGGGGCACTGAAGCTTTCTTT.

The chain recombines TRBV2 with TRBJ2-7; D might be TRBD1 (5 bases). The germline V and J ends were trimmed by 4 bases and 2 bases, with 9 bases remaining between them. Germline loops: CDR1 SNHLY, CDR2 FYNNEI. The CDR3 runs to 13 residues. CDR3 nucleotides: TGTGCCAGCAGTGGACAGAATACCTACGAGCAGTACTTC. Translation: CASSGQNTYEQYF.

This sequence joins TRBV18 and TRBJ1-1, with no clear D. The CDR3 contains 13 residues. CDR1 and CDR2 from the germline V gene are KGHSH and LQKENI. Trimming cost V 1 base and J 3 bases, with 6 bases left between them. DNA of the CDR3: TGTGCCAGCTCACCACTGGCGGACACTGAAGCTTTCTTT. Protein product: CASSPLADTEAFF. Full variable domain (remainder filled in from reference TRBV18 and TRBJ1-1): NAGVMQNPRHLVRRRGQEARLRCSPMKGHSHVYWYRQLPEEGLKFMVYLQKENIIDESGMPKERFSAEFPKEGPSILRIQQVVRGDSAAYFCASSPLADTEAFFGQGTRLTVV.

The chain recombines TRBV27 with TRBJ2-2, with 8 nucleotides matching TRBD2. The germline gives CDR1 MNHEY, CDR2 SMNVEV (reference sequence). CDR3 length: 16 residues. J was trimmed by 6 bases and V by 6 bases; bases with no gene match: 12. The CDR3 spells CASRRVAGGFPGELFF. The CDR3 DNA is TGTGCCAGCAGGCGTGTCGCGGGAGGCTTTCCCGGGGAGCTGTTTTTT.

The genes are TRBV19 and TRBJ2-1; 15 bases line up with TRBD2. This CDR3 spans 16 amino acids. The germline gives CDR1 LNHDA, CDR2 SQIVND (reference sequence). With 6 bases clipped from V and 6 bases from J, the junction kept 6 bases outside the gene matches. CDR3 region: CASSPLGLAGGNEQFF. As DNA, the CDR3 is TGTGCCAGTAGCCCTCTGGGACTAGCGGGAGGCAATGAGCAGTTCTTC.

V gene TRBV7-9 combines with J gene TRBJ2-4; the match to TRBD1 covers 10 bases. This CDR3 spans 14 amino acids. In germline, CDR1 is SEHNR, CDR2 FQNEAQ (reference sequence). J gave up 6 bases and V 4 bases, and 3 bases lay outside the gene matches. The CDR3 is CASSSRDRGNIQYF. The CDR3 DNA follows: TGTGCCAGCAGCTCTCGGGACAGGGGAAACATTCAGTACTTC.

The rearrangement uses TRBV7-3 and TRBJ2-1; D ambiguous. CDR3 length: 15 residues. Germline V CDR1 and CDR2: SGHTA, FQGTGA. V was clipped by 2 bases and J by 2 bases, with 10 bases between them. The CDR3 DNA sequence: TGTGCCAGCAGCTTATATCCAGATCCCTACAATGAGCAGTTCTTC. Translating gives CASSLYPDPYNEQFF.

This clone was detected once. J is TRBJ1-4 and V is TRBV6-5; D gene unclear. The CDR3 sequence is 15 residues long. The germline V gene has CDR1 MNHEY and CDR2 SVGAGI. Trimming stripped 0 bases from V and 8 bases from J, with 13 bases between. The CDR3 DNA reads as TGTGCCAGCAGTTACTCTCTCGGGATGGGGGAAAAACTGTTTTTT. Its protein product is CASSYSLGMGEKLFF.